The source of this T cell receptor (beta chain) is a study of cytomegalovirus exposure and HLA in healthy donors. Sampled while nominally healthy, donors likely had unrecorded immune exposures. The CDR3 contains 15 residues. Germline V lookup: CDR1 MDHEN, CDR2 SYDVKM. V shed 2 bases and J shed 3 bases, with 11 bases lying between them. This clone has a single count. Researchers ran the PCR with 60 Vbeta and 13 Jbeta primers. Using immunoSEQ multiplex PCR, the repertoire was profiled, and TCRdb retains in-frame clones only, with some absent. The sample holds 110,000 to 150,000 clones, around 80% seen once.

Material: PBMCs. The receptor was derived from a man aged 40-55 years in good health and CMV-seronegative. The rearrangement joins TRBV28 to TRBJ2-1, with D perhaps matching TRBD1 (5 bases). The CDR3 reads CASSLRQGDYNEQFF. The CDR3 DNA follows: TGTGCCAGCAGTTTAAGGCAGGGCGACTACAATGAGCAGTTCTTC.